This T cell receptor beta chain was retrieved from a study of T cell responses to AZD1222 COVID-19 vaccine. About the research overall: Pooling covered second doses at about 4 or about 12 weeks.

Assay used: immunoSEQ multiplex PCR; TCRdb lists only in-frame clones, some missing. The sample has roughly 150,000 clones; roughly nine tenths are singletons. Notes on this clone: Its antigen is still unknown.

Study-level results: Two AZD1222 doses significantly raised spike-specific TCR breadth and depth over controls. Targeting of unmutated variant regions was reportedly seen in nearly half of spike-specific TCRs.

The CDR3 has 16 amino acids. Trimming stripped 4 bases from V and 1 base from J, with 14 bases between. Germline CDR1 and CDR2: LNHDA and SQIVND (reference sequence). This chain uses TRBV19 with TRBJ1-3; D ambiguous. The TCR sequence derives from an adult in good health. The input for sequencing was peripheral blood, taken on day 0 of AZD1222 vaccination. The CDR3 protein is CASSTAGRLSGNTIYF. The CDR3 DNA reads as TGTGCCAGTAGTACCGCCGGAAGACTATCTGGAAACACCATATATTTT.